This is a list of T cell receptor beta chains from one sample in a study of CD8+CD57+ T cells in acquired aplastic anemia. TCRdb re-derived calls from the reads in MiXCR, one entry per CDR3 protein. The data show around 64,000 distinct CDR3 sequences, about 50% seen once. Source material: sorted CD4+, CD8+, or CD8+CD57+ T cells (not recorded which) from PBMCs. These receptor sequences come from a human donor in good health, serving as a control. Each CDR3 is given with its conserved first and last residue. A D gene is named only where the DNA matches it firmly. Expanded clones are given a class, and other clones once, few, many or no size at all.

j_call: TRBJ1-2; d_call: TRBD1; clone_size: NA; v_call: TRBV24-1; cdr3_nt: TGTGCCACCAGTGCCACGACAGGGTCCTATGGCTACACCTTC; cdr3_aa: CATSATTGSYGYTF
j_call: TRBJ1-2; d_call: NA; clone_size: NA; v_call: TRBV29-1; cdr3_nt: TGCAGCGTTAAGGGGGGTTCTGGCTACACCTTC; cdr3_aa: CSVKGGSGYTF
j_call: TRBJ2-1; d_call: NA; clone_size: once; v_call: TRBV11-2; cdr3_nt: TGTGCCAGCCGCAGGACAGCCTACAATGAGCAGTTCTTC; cdr3_aa: CASRRTAYNEQFF
j_call: TRBJ2-7; d_call: NA; clone_size: many; v_call: TRBV20-1; cdr3_nt: TGCAGTGCTAGCCCTCCGGCCGGCGCCCCAGGAGAGCAGTACTTC; cdr3_aa: CSASPPAGAPGEQYF
j_call: TRBJ2-3; d_call: NA; clone_size: NA; v_call: TRBV15; cdr3_nt: TGTGCCACCAGCGGCAGAGTCGGGGACACAGATACGCAGTATTTT; cdr3_aa: CATSGRVGDTDTQYF
j_call: TRBJ2-1; d_call: TRBD2; clone_size: NA; v_call: TRBV25-1; cdr3_nt: TGTGCCAGCAGTGCAACATTGGGGACTAGCGGGAGTCTTACGGATGAGCAGTTCTTC; cdr3_aa: CASSATLGTSGSLTDEQFF
j_call: TRBJ1-1; d_call: NA; clone_size: NA; v_call: TRBV10-3; cdr3_nt: TGTGCCATCACCTCGGAGGACGGGACTGAAGCTTTCTTT; cdr3_aa: CAITSEDGTEAFF
j_call: TRBJ2-3; d_call: TRBD2; clone_size: NA; v_call: TRBV19; cdr3_nt: TGTGCCAGTAGTATGGAGCGGGGGGGCCAAGATACGCAGTATTTT; cdr3_aa: CASSMERGGQDTQYF
j_call: TRBJ2-7; d_call: NA; clone_size: NA; v_call: TRBV24-1; cdr3_nt: TGTGCCACCAGTGACACCCTTTTCTCCTACGAGCAGTACTTC; cdr3_aa: CATSDTLFSYEQYF
j_call: TRBJ1-1; d_call: NA; clone_size: NA; v_call: TRBV19; cdr3_nt: TGTGCCAGCTTGGCCCCGGGACGGAACACTGAAGCTTTCTTT; cdr3_aa: CASLAPGRNTEAFF
j_call: TRBJ1-2; d_call: NA; clone_size: many; v_call: TRBV6-1; cdr3_nt: TGTGCCAGCAGTGAGAAGGCAGTTCTCTATGGCTACACCTTC; cdr3_aa: CASSEKAVLYGYTF
j_call: TRBJ2-5; d_call: NA; clone_size: NA; v_call: TRBV30; cdr3_nt: TGTGCCTGGAGTTCCCAGGGGGAGACCCAGTACTTC; cdr3_aa: CAWSSQGETQYF
j_call: TRBJ2-7; d_call: TRBD1; clone_size: NA; v_call: TRBV5-1; cdr3_nt: TGCGCCAGCAGCTTGGGACAGGGGGCTACCTACGAGCGGTACTTC; cdr3_aa: CASSLGQGATYERYF
j_call: TRBJ1-2; d_call: NA; clone_size: NA; v_call: TRBV24-1; cdr3_nt: TGTGCCACCAGTGATCCCAGGTCGAGGACAGCTAACTATGGCTACACCTTC; cdr3_aa: CATSDPRSRTANYGYTF
j_call: TRBJ1-6; d_call: TRBD1; clone_size: NA; v_call: TRBV5-1; cdr3_nt: TGCGCCAGCAGCTTGGTAACGGTTTGGGACAGGGGGAGCTCCTATAATTCACCCCTCCACTTT; cdr3_aa: CASSLVTVWDRGSSYNSPLHF
j_call: TRBJ2-6; d_call: NA; clone_size: NA; v_call: TRBV24-1; cdr3_nt: TGTGCCACCAGTGATTTGCGGCTCTCTAGGGCCAACGCCCTGACTTTC; cdr3_aa: CATSDLRLSRANALTF
j_call: TRBJ2-5; d_call: NA; clone_size: NA; v_call: TRBV20-1; cdr3_nt: TGCAGTGCTAGAGACAGGTCGGAGTTATGGACCCAGTACTTC; cdr3_aa: CSARDRSELWTQYF
j_call: TRBJ2-5; d_call: TRBD2; clone_size: once; v_call: TRBV11-2; cdr3_nt: TGTGCCAGCAGCTTAGACGGACTAGCGGGAGTGGGGGGGCGGACCCAGTACTTC; cdr3_aa: CASSLDGLAGVGGRTQYF
j_call: TRBJ2-7; d_call: NA; clone_size: once; v_call: TRBV5-6; cdr3_nt: TGTGCCAGCAGCATCAGGACAGTAACCAGCTCCTACGAGCAGTACTTC; cdr3_aa: CASSIRTVTSSYEQYF
j_call: TRBJ2-7; d_call: TRBD1; clone_size: NA; v_call: TRBV20-1; cdr3_nt: TGCAGTGCTAGAGCAGGGGGCAACAAGCAGTACTTC; cdr3_aa: CSARAGGNKQYF
j_call: TRBJ1-1; d_call: NA; clone_size: many; v_call: TRBV28; cdr3_nt: TGTGCCAGCAGTTTATATGGGGGCATGAACACTGAAGCTTTCTTT; cdr3_aa: CASSLYGGMNTEAFF
j_call: TRBJ2-7; d_call: NA; clone_size: NA; v_call: TRBV19; cdr3_nt: TGTGCCAGTAAGAAGCAGGGGCACGACGAGCAGTACTTC; cdr3_aa: CASKKQGHDEQYF
j_call: TRBJ2-3; d_call: NA; clone_size: NA; v_call: TRBV29-1; cdr3_nt: TGCAGCGTTGACGGGCCGGGACCTGCCGATACGCAGTATTTT; cdr3_aa: CSVDGPGPADTQYF
j_call: TRBJ1-1; d_call: NA; clone_size: many; v_call: TRBV12-3/TRBV12-4; cdr3_nt: TGTGCCAGCAGTCCCTGGACAGTGAACACTGAAGCTTTCTTT; cdr3_aa: CASSPWTVNTEAFF
j_call: TRBJ1-4; d_call: TRBD1; clone_size: few; v_call: TRBV3-1; cdr3_nt: TGTGCCAGCAGCGGGGGACAGGGGCTAATGAGTGAAAAACTGTTTTTT; cdr3_aa: CASSGGQGLMSEKLFF
j_call: TRBJ2-1; d_call: TRBD1; clone_size: few; v_call: TRBV30; cdr3_nt: TGTGCCTGGAGTGCGGACAGGGGGTTTTCGGATGAGCAGTTCTTC; cdr3_aa: CAWSADRGFSDEQFF
j_call: TRBJ1-2; d_call: NA; clone_size: many; v_call: TRBV12-5; cdr3_nt: TGTGCTAGTGGTAACCGGACAGTTAACTATGGCTACACCTTC; cdr3_aa: CASGNRTVNYGYTF
j_call: TRBJ1-1; d_call: NA; clone_size: NA; v_call: TRBV15; cdr3_nt: TGTGCCACCAGCAGAGAGAACACGTACACTGAAGCTTTCTTT; cdr3_aa: CATSRENTYTEAFF
j_call: TRBJ1-1; d_call: NA; clone_size: NA; v_call: TRBV29-1; cdr3_nt: TGCAGCATCTATTGGGGCAGAAAGAACACTGAAGCTTTCTTT; cdr3_aa: CSIYWGRKNTEAFF